Detailed here is one T cell receptor (beta chain). Its antigen is not known. These data originate in a study of identical twins. Template switching added a universal primer site, and cDNA bore unique molecular identifiers. Each CDR3 protein gets one entry after TCRdb re-called the 5' RACE reads with MiXCR. Found here are 690,000 or so distinct CDR3 sequences, 8.5% to 9% of them singletons; the top ten hold roughly 0.97%. Findings and limits, study-wide: High-abundance cord blood beta clonotypes had fewer insertions; memory repertoires showed none.

The sample was also reused in another study, on yellow fever vaccine responses in identical twins.

Sequencing input: PBMCs. The source is a young woman in good health.

CDR3 DNA sequence: TGCGCCAGCGCTTACGGGACAGTCAATGAGCAGTTCTTC. Its translation: CASAYGTVNEQFF. The V call is TRBV5-1, the J call TRBJ2-1; 7 nucleotides agree with TRBD1. Germline V gene data show CDR1 as SGHRS and CDR2 as YFSETQ. CDR3 size: 13 residues. Trimming at V came to 7 bases and at J to 6 bases, leaving 7 bases not matched to a gene. The variable domain in full, with the rest retrieved from reference TRBV5-1 and TRBJ2-1, is KAGVTQTPRYLIKTRGQQVTLSCSPISGHRSVSWYQQTPGQGLQFLFEYFSETQRNKGNFPGRFSGRQFSNSRSEMNVSTLELGDSALYLCASAYGTVNEQFFGPGTRLTVL.